The rows below give T cell receptor beta chains drawn from one sample of a study of blood T cell repertoires in COVID-19. TCRdb keeps only in-frame clones here, not all; method: immunoSEQ multiplex PCR. The sample includes about 120,000 clones, about 79% of them seen just once. Sequenced: peripheral blood. The receptors were sampled from a woman aged 70-85 years with acute or convalescent COVID-19. Each CDR3 is given with its conserved first and last residue. D genes are given only for firm matches. Not all rows give a size; the values are once, few, many and, for expanded clones, a class.

v_gene: TRBV14
abundance: .
d_gene: TRBD2
j_gene: TRBJ2-3
CDR3nt: TGTGCCAGCAGCCGTTCTAGCGGCGGCACAGATACGCAGTATTTT
CDR3aa: CASSRSSGGTDTQYF

v_gene: TRBV4-3
abundance: .
d_gene: TRBD1
j_gene: TRBJ1-2
CDR3nt: TGCGCCAGCAGCCCCGGGACAGGGGTCTATGGCTACACCTTC
CDR3aa: CASSPGTGVYGYTF

v_gene: TRBV2
abundance: .
d_gene: TRBD1
j_gene: TRBJ1-5
CDR3nt: TGTGCCAGCAGCTCGGACAGGGGGCTTTCTAGCAATCAGCCCCAGCATTTT
CDR3aa: CASSSDRGLSSNQPQHF

v_gene: TRBV15
abundance: .
d_gene: TRBD1
j_gene: TRBJ2-5
CDR3nt: TGTGCCACCAGCAAGGGACAGAAAATTCAAGAGACCCAGTACTTC
CDR3aa: CATSKGQKIQETQYF

v_gene: TRBV9
abundance: .
d_gene: TRBD1
j_gene: TRBJ2-1
CDR3nt: TGTGCCAGCAGCGTTCGACAGGGCTCCTACAATGAGCAGTTCTTC
CDR3aa: CASSVRQGSYNEQFF

v_gene: TRBV7-9
abundance: .
d_gene: .
j_gene: TRBJ1-2
CDR3nt: TGTGCCAGCAGCTTAGTAATCCCGGGGTACTATGGCTACACCTTC
CDR3aa: CASSLVIPGYYGYTF

v_gene: TRBV6-5
abundance: .
d_gene: .
j_gene: TRBJ1-1
CDR3nt: TGTGCCAGCAGTTTTTCGGGGGTCCTGAACACTGAAGCTTTCTTT
CDR3aa: CASSFSGVLNTEAFF

v_gene: TRBV27
abundance: once
d_gene: .
j_gene: TRBJ1-6
CDR3nt: TGTGCCAGCAGAGAGATGGGCAATTCACCCCTCCACTTT
CDR3aa: CASREMGNSPLHF

v_gene: TRBV3-1/TRBV3-2
abundance: .
d_gene: TRBD2
j_gene: TRBJ2-3
CDR3nt: TGTGCCAGCAGCCAATTTTTAGCGGGGGAGGATACGCAGTATTTT
CDR3aa: CASSQFLAGEDTQYF

v_gene: TRBV4-2
abundance: .
d_gene: .
j_gene: TRBJ2-3
CDR3nt: TGTGCCAGCAGCCTCGGACTGGGTAGCACAGATACGCAGTATTTT
CDR3aa: CASSLGLGSTDTQYF

v_gene: TRBV6-1
abundance: .
d_gene: .
j_gene: TRBJ1-5
CDR3nt: TGTGCCAGCAGTGAGCGGAACAATCAGCCCCAGCATTTT
CDR3aa: CASSERNNQPQHF

v_gene: TRBV14
abundance: .
d_gene: TRBD1
j_gene: TRBJ2-1
CDR3nt: TGTGCCAGCAGCCCTCTAGGGGACAGGGGGAATGAGCAGTTCTTC
CDR3aa: CASSPLGDRGNEQFF

v_gene: TRBV19
abundance: few
d_gene: .
j_gene: TRBJ1-3
CDR3nt: TGTGCCAGTAGTATACCCGGTCGGAGCTTATTACGTGGAAACACCATATATTTT
CDR3aa: CASSIPGRSLLRGNTIYF

v_gene: TRBV7-8
abundance: .
d_gene: TRBD2
j_gene: TRBJ2-1
CDR3nt: TGTGCCAGCAGCTATAGCGGGGGGGCCTGGAATGAGCAGTTCTTC
CDR3aa: CASSYSGGAWNEQFF

v_gene: TRBV4-3
abundance: .
d_gene: TRBD1
j_gene: TRBJ1-5
CDR3nt: TGCGCCAGCAGCCAAGACCCCCAGGGGGCGGGTAGCAATCAGCCCCAGCATTTT
CDR3aa: CASSQDPQGAGSNQPQHF

v_gene: TRBV7-2
abundance: .
d_gene: TRBD1
j_gene: TRBJ2-4
CDR3nt: TGTGCCAGCAGAGAGGGGGCAACCAAAAACATTCAGTACTTC
CDR3aa: CASREGATKNIQYF

v_gene: TRBV2
abundance: .
d_gene: TRBD1
j_gene: TRBJ2-2
CDR3nt: TGTGCCAGCAGTGAAGGCGGACAGGTTAGGATTTATGCGAACACCGGGGAGCTGTTTTTT
CDR3aa: CASSEGGQVRIYANTGELFF

v_gene: TRBV12-3/TRBV12-4
abundance: .
d_gene: .
j_gene: TRBJ2-5
CDR3nt: TGTGCCAGCAGTTTACAGTCCCAAGAGACCCAGTACTTC
CDR3aa: CASSLQSQETQYF

v_gene: TRBV3-1/TRBV3-2
abundance: once
d_gene: TRBD2
j_gene: TRBJ2-3
CDR3nt: TGTGCCAGCAGCCAAACTAGCGGGGGGGATCGTACGCAGTATTTT
CDR3aa: CASSQTSGGDRTQYF

v_gene: TRBV28
abundance: .
d_gene: .
j_gene: TRBJ1-5
CDR3nt: TGTGCCAGCAGTTTGTCAGGTAGTAATCAGCCCCAGCATTTT
CDR3aa: CASSLSGSNQPQHF

v_gene: TRBV4-3
abundance: .
d_gene: TRBD2
j_gene: TRBJ2-2
CDR3nt: TGCGCCAGCAGTGGGGGGGTTGGGGAGCTGTTTTTT
CDR3aa: CASSGGVGELFF

v_gene: TRBV7-3
abundance: .
d_gene: TRBD2
j_gene: TRBJ2-5
CDR3nt: TGTGCCAGCAGCTTGACTAGCGGGGGGGTTGAGACCCAGTACTTC
CDR3aa: CASSLTSGGVETQYF

v_gene: TRBV6-4
abundance: .
d_gene: .
j_gene: TRBJ2-2
CDR3nt: TGTGCCAGCAGTGGCTCAGGGGACACCGGGGAGCTGTTTTTT
CDR3aa: CASSGSGDTGELFF

v_gene: TRBV7-2
abundance: few
d_gene: TRBD1
j_gene: TRBJ1-2
CDR3nt: TGTGCCAGCAGCAAACACAGGGGGGAGGGAGGCTACACCTTC
CDR3aa: CASSKHRGEGGYTF

v_gene: TRBV18
abundance: few
d_gene: .
j_gene: TRBJ1-1
CDR3nt: TGTGCCAGCTCACTCTGGGGCGGTATGGACACTGAAGCTTTCTTT
CDR3aa: CASSLWGGMDTEAFF

v_gene: TRBV4-3
abundance: .
d_gene: .
j_gene: TRBJ1-6
CDR3nt: TGCGCCAGCAGCCAGAACAGGGTTGGGAATTCACCCCTCCACTTT
CDR3aa: CASSQNRVGNSPLHF

v_gene: TRBV3-1/TRBV3-2
abundance: .
d_gene: .
j_gene: TRBJ1-1
CDR3nt: TGTGCCAGCAGCTTCAGGGCCGGGTTGGGGGAAGCTTTCTTT
CDR3aa: CASSFRAGLGEAFF

v_gene: TRBV6-5
abundance: .
d_gene: .
j_gene: TRBJ1-1
CDR3nt: TGTGCCAGCAGTTACGGGCAGCACACTGAAGCTTTCTTT
CDR3aa: CASSYGQHTEAFF

v_gene: TRBV27
abundance: .
d_gene: .
j_gene: TRBJ1-1
CDR3nt: TGTGCCAGCAGTTTATCGCTAGGGGGCACTGAAGCTTTCTTT
CDR3aa: CASSLSLGGTEAFF

v_gene: TRBV4-2
abundance: .
d_gene: TRBD1
j_gene: TRBJ1-1
CDR3nt: TGTGCCAGCGGCGGGACAGGGAACACTGAAGCTTTCTTT
CDR3aa: CASGGTGNTEAFF

v_gene: TRBV3-1/TRBV3-2
abundance: .
d_gene: TRBD1
j_gene: TRBJ1-1
CDR3nt: TGTGCCAGCAGCACGGGACAGGTTGAAGCTTTCTTT
CDR3aa: CASSTGQVEAFF

v_gene: TRBV18
abundance: .
d_gene: TRBD1
j_gene: TRBJ1-3
CDR3nt: TGTGCCAGCTCACCTAATACGCCCGGGAACCCAGGGGGAGGAAACACCATATATTTT
CDR3aa: CASSPNTPGNPGGGNTIYF

v_gene: TRBV2
abundance: few
d_gene: TRBD2
j_gene: TRBJ2-3
CDR3nt: TGTGCCAGCAGAAATAGCGGGGGAATCACAGATACGCAGTATTTT
CDR3aa: CASRNSGGITDTQYF

v_gene: TRBV5-8
abundance: .
d_gene: .
j_gene: TRBJ2-3
CDR3nt: TGTGCCAGCAGCTCTGGACTACAACTTGAGACTAGCACAGATACGCAGTATTTT
CDR3aa: CASSSGLQLETSTDTQYF

v_gene: TRBV3-1/TRBV3-2
abundance: .
d_gene: TRBD1
j_gene: TRBJ1-2
CDR3nt: TGTGCCAGCAGCCCCGCGGGACAGGCTAACTATGGCTACACCTTC
CDR3aa: CASSPAGQANYGYTF

v_gene: TRBV5-4
abundance: .
d_gene: .
j_gene: TRBJ1-2
CDR3nt: TGTGCCAGCAGTCCGATGTTGAGCTATGGCTACACCTTC
CDR3aa: CASSPMLSYGYTF

v_gene: TRBV5-1
abundance: few
d_gene: .
j_gene: TRBJ1-4
CDR3nt: TGCGCCAGCAGCTTGGCCGCGGGGGGAGGAGGTGAAAAACTGTTTTTT
CDR3aa: CASSLAAGGGGEKLFF

v_gene: TRBV6-5
abundance: .
d_gene: TRBD1
j_gene: TRBJ1-4
CDR3nt: TGTGCCAGCAGTTACCAGGCCAGGGGGCGAGAAAAACTGTTTTTT
CDR3aa: CASSYQARGREKLFF

v_gene: TRBV5-4
abundance: many
d_gene: .
j_gene: TRBJ2-2
CDR3nt: TGTGCCAGCACCCTTGACAGGACGAACACCGGGGAGCTGTTTTTT
CDR3aa: CASTLDRTNTGELFF

v_gene: TRBV7-2
abundance: .
d_gene: .
j_gene: TRBJ1-5
CDR3nt: TGTGCCAGCAGCCCCTACGCGGGGGCGCATCAGCCCCAGCATTTT
CDR3aa: CASSPYAGAHQPQHF

v_gene: TRBV7-8
abundance: .
d_gene: TRBD1
j_gene: TRBJ2-5
CDR3nt: TGTGCCAGCAGCTTCGACGGACAGGGCCAAGAGACCCAGTACTTC
CDR3aa: CASSFDGQGQETQYF

v_gene: TRBV7-2
abundance: .
d_gene: TRBD2
j_gene: TRBJ2-3
CDR3nt: TGTGCCAGCAGCCCCCTAGCGGGGGGACCCACAGATACGCAGTATTTT
CDR3aa: CASSPLAGGPTDTQYF

v_gene: TRBV11-2
abundance: .
d_gene: .
j_gene: TRBJ1-1
CDR3nt: TGTGCCAGCAGCTGGGGGCCCGCACTTCGTGGGACTGAAGCTTTCTTT
CDR3aa: CASSWGPALRGTEAFF

v_gene: TRBV29-1
abundance: .
d_gene: .
j_gene: TRBJ1-2
CDR3nt: TGCAGCGTAGGGCAGGGAAAAAATTTCTATGGCTACACCTTC
CDR3aa: CSVGQGKNFYGYTF

v_gene: TRBV6-6
abundance: .
d_gene: TRBD1
j_gene: TRBJ1-2
CDR3nt: TGTGCCAGCAGTTACGGACAGGGGTCAGATGGCTACACCTTC
CDR3aa: CASSYGQGSDGYTF

v_gene: TRBV11-3
abundance: .
d_gene: .
j_gene: TRBJ1-1
CDR3nt: TGTGCCAGCAGCTTAGATACTTCTTTTCTAGTAGCTTTCTTT
CDR3aa: CASSLDTSFLVAFF

v_gene: TRBV30
abundance: .
d_gene: .
j_gene: TRBJ1-4
CDR3nt: TGTGCCTGGAGCACCGGGACACCGCTTAATGAAAAACTGTTTTTT
CDR3aa: CAWSTGTPLNEKLFF

v_gene: TRBV5-1
abundance: few
d_gene: .
j_gene: TRBJ1-1
CDR3nt: TGCGCCAGCAGCTTGGCAGGCAGCTCGAACACTGAAGCTTTCTTT
CDR3aa: CASSLAGSSNTEAFF

v_gene: TRBV11-3
abundance: .
d_gene: .
j_gene: TRBJ1-6
CDR3nt: TGTGCCAGCAGCCCCTACGGGGTCCGCTCCCAGGCCCTCCACTTT
CDR3aa: CASSPYGVRSQALHF

v_gene: TRBV3-1/TRBV3-2
abundance: .
d_gene: .
j_gene: TRBJ2-6
CDR3nt: TGTGCCAGCAGCCCCAGGGGACCTGGGGCCAACGTCCTGACTTTC
CDR3aa: CASSPRGPGANVLTF

v_gene: TRBV11-1
abundance: once
d_gene: .
j_gene: TRBJ2-4
CDR3nt: TGTGCCAGCAGCCCCCGCGGGCCGAGAGCCAAAAACATTCAGTACTTC
CDR3aa: CASSPRGPRAKNIQYF

v_gene: TRBV4-1
abundance: .
d_gene: .
j_gene: TRBJ1-3
CDR3nt: TGCGCCAGCAGCCAAGAAGTGGAGCCAGGAAACACCATATATTTT
CDR3aa: CASSQEVEPGNTIYF

v_gene: TRBV4-3
abundance: .
d_gene: .
j_gene: TRBJ2-3
CDR3nt: TGCGCCAGCAGCCAAGATCACGGTAGGGGAATTACAGATACGCAGTATTTT
CDR3aa: CASSQDHGRGITDTQYF